Sequencing of this T cell receptor (beta chain) was carried out in a study of vaccination effects on CD4 cells after COVID-19. Whole-study findings and limits: Only 1 of 255 vaccine-induced clones from healthy vaccinees cross-reacted with common cold coronaviruses.

With regard to this clone: Its antigen is undetermined.

Scientists isolated CD4+ T cells after a roughly 9-day culture period ended. V was shortened by 1 base and J by 4 bases, with 7 bases between the two germline ends. Germline V gene lookup returns CDR1 SEHNR and CDR2 FQNEAQ (reference sequence). The CDR3 runs 14 residues. Only in-frame clones appear in the TCRdb table, and some are missing; sequencing was by immunoSEQ multiplex PCR. The table lists about 74,000 clones, 77% of them singletons. The sequence came from a human donor who received a COVID-19 vaccine. The V gene is TRBV7-9, the J gene TRBJ2-2; D gene unclear. The sequences come from CD4+ T cells from PBMCs cultured without peptide, collected before COVID-19 vaccination. The CDR3 region is CASSLGTGTGELFF. DNA for the CDR3: TGTGCCAGCAGCTTAGGGACGGGCACCGGGGAGCTGTTTTTT.